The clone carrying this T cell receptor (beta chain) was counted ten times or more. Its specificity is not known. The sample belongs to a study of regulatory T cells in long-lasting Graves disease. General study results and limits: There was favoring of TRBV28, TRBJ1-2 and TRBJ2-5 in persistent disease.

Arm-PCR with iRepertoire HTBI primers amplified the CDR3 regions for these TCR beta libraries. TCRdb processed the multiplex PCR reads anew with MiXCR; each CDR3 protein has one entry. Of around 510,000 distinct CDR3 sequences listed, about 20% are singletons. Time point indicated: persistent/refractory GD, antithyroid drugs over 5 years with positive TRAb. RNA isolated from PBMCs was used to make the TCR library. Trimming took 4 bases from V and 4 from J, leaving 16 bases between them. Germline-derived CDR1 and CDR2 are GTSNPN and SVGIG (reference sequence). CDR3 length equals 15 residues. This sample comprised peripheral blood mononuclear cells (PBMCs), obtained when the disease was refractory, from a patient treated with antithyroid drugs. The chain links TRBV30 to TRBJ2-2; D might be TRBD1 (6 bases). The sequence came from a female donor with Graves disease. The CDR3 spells CAWNSGARSTGELFF. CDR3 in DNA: TGTGCCTGGAATTCAGGGGCGCGGAGCACCGGGGAGCTGTTTTTT.